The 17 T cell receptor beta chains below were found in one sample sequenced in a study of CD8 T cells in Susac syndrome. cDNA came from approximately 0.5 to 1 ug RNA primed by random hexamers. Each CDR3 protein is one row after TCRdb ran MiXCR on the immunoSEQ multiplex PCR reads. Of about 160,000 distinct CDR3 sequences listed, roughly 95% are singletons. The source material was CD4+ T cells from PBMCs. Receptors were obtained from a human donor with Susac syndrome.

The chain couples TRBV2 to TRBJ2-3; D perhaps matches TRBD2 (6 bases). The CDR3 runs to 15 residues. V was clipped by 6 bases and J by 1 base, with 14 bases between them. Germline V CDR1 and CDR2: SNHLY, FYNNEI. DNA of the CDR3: TGTGCCAGCAGCGAACTAGCTCAGGGCACAGATACGCAGTATTTT. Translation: CASSELAQGTDTQYF.

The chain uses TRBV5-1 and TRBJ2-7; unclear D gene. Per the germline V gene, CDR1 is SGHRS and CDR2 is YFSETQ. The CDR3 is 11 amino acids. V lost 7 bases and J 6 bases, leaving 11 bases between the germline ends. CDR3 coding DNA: TGCGCCAGCGCCCTGGGGTCCGAGCAGTACTTC. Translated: CASALGSEQYF.

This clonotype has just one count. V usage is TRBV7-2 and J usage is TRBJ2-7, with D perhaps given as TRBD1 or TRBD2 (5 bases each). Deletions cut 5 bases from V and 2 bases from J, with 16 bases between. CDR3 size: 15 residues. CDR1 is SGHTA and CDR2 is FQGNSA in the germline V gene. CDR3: CASSPKVGTAYEQYF. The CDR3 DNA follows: TGTGCCAGCAGCCCCAAGGTCGGGACCGCCTACGAGCAGTACTTC.

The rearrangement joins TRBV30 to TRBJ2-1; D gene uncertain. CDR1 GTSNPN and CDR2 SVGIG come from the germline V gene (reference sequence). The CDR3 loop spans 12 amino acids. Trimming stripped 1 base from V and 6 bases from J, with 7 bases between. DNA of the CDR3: TGTGCCTGGAGTGGGGCTAGCAATGAGCAGTTCTTC. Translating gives CAWSGASNEQFF.

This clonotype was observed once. The CDR3, as DNA: TGTGCCACCAGCAGAGATAGCGGGGGGCGAGAGACCCAGTACTTC. This encodes CATSRDSGGRETQYF. This chain links TRBV15 with TRBJ2-5; 10 positions match TRBD2. The CDR3 has 15 residues. After removal of 0 bases from V and 4 bases from J, the junction contained 2 bases not matched to a gene. Germline CDR1 LNHNV, CDR2 YYDKDF (reference sequence).

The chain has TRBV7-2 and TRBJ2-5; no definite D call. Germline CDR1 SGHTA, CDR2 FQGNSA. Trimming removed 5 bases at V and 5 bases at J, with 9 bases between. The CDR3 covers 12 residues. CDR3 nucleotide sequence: TGTGCCAGCAGCGTACGGTGGGAGACCCAGTACTTC. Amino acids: CASSVRWETQYF.

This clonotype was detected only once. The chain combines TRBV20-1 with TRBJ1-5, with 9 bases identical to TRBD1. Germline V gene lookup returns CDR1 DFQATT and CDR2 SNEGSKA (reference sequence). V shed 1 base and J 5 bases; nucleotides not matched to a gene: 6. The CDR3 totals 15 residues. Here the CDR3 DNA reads TGCAGTGCTAGAGCCGGGGACAGGGTGGATCAGCCCCAGCATTTT. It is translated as CSARAGDRVDQPQHF.

CDR3 region: CASRRDRANSPLHF. The DNA for the CDR3 is TGTGCCAGCAGGCGGGACAGGGCGAATTCACCCCTCCACTTT. The rearrangement uses TRBV12-3 or TRBV12-4 and TRBJ1-6, with 9 positions matching TRBD1. This CDR3 region has 14 residues. J lost 7 bases, V lost 6 bases, and 4 bases had no gene match.

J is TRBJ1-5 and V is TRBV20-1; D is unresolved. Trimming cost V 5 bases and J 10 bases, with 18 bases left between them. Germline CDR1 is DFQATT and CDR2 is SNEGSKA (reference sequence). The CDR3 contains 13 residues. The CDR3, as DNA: TGCAGTGCTGATTACTCGAGAGAAGGCCCCCAGCATTTT. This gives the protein CSADYSREGPQHF.

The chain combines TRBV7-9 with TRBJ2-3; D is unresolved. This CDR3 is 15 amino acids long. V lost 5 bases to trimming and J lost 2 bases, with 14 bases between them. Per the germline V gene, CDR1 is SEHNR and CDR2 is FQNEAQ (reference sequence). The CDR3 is CASSAIQPSTDTQYF. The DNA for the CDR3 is TGTGCCAGCAGCGCAATCCAGCCTTCCACAGATACGCAGTATTTT.

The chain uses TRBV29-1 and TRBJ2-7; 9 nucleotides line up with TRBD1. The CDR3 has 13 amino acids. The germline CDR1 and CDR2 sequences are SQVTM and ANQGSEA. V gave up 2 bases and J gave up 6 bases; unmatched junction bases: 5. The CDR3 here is CSVELGQGGEQYF. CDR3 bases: TGCAGCGTTGAATTGGGACAGGGCGGCGAGCAGTACTTC.

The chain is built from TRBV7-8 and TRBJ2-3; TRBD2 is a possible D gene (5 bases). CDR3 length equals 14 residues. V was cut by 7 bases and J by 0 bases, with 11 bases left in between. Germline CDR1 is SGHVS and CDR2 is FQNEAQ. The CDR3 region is CASTPRASTDTQYF. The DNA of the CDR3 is TGTGCCAGCACCCCGAGGGCTAGCACAGATACGCAGTATTTT. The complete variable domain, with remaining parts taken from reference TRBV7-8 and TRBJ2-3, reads GAGVSQSPRYKVAKRGQDVALRCDPISGHVSLFWYQQALGQGPEFLTYFQNEAQLDKSGLPSDRFFAERPEGSVSTLKIQRTQQEDSAVYLCASTPRASTDTQYFGPGTRLTVL.

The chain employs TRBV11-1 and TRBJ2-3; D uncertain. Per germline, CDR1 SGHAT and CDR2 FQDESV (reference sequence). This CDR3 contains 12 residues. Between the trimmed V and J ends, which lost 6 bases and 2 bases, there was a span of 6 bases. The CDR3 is CASSSNTDTQYF. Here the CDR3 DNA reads TGTGCCAGCAGTTCTAACACAGATACGCAGTATTTT.

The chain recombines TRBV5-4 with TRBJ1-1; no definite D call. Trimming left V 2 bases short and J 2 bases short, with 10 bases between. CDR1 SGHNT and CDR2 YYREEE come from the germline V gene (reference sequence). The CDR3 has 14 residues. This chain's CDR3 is CASSLASFNTEAFF. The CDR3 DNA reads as TGTGCCAGCAGCTTAGCCAGCTTCAACACTGAAGCTTTCTTT.

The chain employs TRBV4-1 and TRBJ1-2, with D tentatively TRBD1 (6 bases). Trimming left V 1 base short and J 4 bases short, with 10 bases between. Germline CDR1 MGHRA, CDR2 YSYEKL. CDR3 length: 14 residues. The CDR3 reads CASSQAGQTYGYTF. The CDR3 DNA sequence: TGCGCCAGCAGCCAAGCCGGACAGACCTATGGCTACACCTTC.

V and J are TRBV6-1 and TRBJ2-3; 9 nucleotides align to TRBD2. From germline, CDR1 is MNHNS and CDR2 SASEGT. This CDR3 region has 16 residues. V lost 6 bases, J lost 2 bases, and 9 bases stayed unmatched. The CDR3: CASRGLSGGTTDTQYF. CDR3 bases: TGTGCCAGCAGGGGACTAAGCGGGGGGACCACAGATACGCAGTATTTT.

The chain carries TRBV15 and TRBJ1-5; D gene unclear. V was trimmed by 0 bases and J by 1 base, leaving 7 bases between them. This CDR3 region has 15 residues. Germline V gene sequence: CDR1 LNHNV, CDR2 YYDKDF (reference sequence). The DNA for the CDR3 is TGTGCCACCAGCAGAGAGGCCCCCAGCAATCAGCCCCAGCATTTT. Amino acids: CATSREAPSNQPQHF.